The table lists the clone carrying this T cell receptor beta chain with a few counts. Its target is unknown. 5'RACE primed from the constant segment yielded TCR alpha and TCR beta cDNA libraries bearing sample barcodes and UMIs. Via MiXCR, TCRdb re-called the 5' RACE reads, giving one row per CDR3 protein. In the table there are approximately 500,000 distinct CDR3 sequences, nearly 25% of which are singletons. The CDR3 has 14 residues. CDR1 is SEHNR and CDR2 is FQNEAQ in the germline V gene (reference sequence). V lost 5 bases and J 5 bases, leaving 16 bases between the germline ends. This entry belongs to a study of T-cell memory formation after mild COVID-19. Across the study: Each donor largely had its own TCR clusters.

Overall study findings and caveats: Whether day 37 second-wave clones are SARS-CoV-2-specific was not confirmed.

The sequencing sample was made of PBMCs or a T cell subset sorted from them (not recorded which). This TCR was sampled from an adult woman who had mild COVID-19 (a few samples of this study predate the infection). Cell type and time point are not known. The chain employs TRBV7-9 and TRBJ2-7; D is perhaps TRBD1 (5 bases). The CDR3 spells CASSRTTDRNEQYF. The CDR3 DNA reads TGTGCCAGCAGCCGAACCACCGACAGAAACGAGCAGTACTTC. Complete variable domain (other parts from reference TRBV7-9 and TRBJ2-7): DTGVSQNPRHKITKRGQNVTFRCDPISEHNRLYWYRQTLGQGPEFLTYFQNEAQLEKSRLLSDRFSAERPKGSFSTLEIQRTEQGDSAMYLCASSRTTDRNEQYFGPGTRLTVT.